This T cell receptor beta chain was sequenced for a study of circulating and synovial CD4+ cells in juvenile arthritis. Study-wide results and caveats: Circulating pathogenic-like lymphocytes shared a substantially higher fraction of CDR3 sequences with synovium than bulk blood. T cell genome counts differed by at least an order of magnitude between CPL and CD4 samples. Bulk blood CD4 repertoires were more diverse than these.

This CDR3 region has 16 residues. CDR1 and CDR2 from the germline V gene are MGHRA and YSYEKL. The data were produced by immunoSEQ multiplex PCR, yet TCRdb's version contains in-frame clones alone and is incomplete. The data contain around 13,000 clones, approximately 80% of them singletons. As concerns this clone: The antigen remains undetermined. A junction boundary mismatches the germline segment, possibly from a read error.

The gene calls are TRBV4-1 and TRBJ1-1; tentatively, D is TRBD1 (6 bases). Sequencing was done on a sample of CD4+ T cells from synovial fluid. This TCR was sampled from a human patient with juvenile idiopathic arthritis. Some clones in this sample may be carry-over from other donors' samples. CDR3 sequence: CARSQHLGQFNTEAFF. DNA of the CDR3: TGCGCCCGCAGCCAACACTTAGGACAGTTTAACACTGAAGCTTTCTTT.